One and the same sample provided the 13 T cell receptor beta chains below, sequenced in a study of cytomegalovirus exposure and HLA in healthy donors. Use of 60 Vbeta and 13 Jbeta primers characterized the PCR. Libraries were prepared by immunoSEQ multiplex PCR; TCRdb keeps only in-frame clonotypes and omits some of them. The table has over 95,000 clones, 74% seen once. Material: PBMCs. The receptors were sampled from a human donor in good health.

This chain uses TRBV6-1 with TRBJ2-5; 11 nucleotides match TRBD1. The J call may be faulty, since TRBJ2-7 better matches the DNA end. CDR1 and CDR2 (germline): MNHNS, SASEGT. The CDR3 sequence is 13 residues long. Written as DNA, the CDR3 is TGTGCCAGCAGCGGGACAGGGGGGAACGAGCAGTACTTC. It specifies CASSGTGGNEQYF.

The count of this clone is one. This CDR3 is CASSMRLGQGAGQPQHF. The CDR3 DNA reads as TGTGCCAGTAGTATGAGGCTGGGACAGGGGGCTGGACAGCCCCAGCATTTT. The chain links TRBV19 to TRBJ1-5; 12 nucleotides match TRBD1. CDR1 LNHDA and CDR2 SQIVND come from the germline V gene (reference sequence). The CDR3 consists of 17 residues. V shed 3 bases, J shed 7 bases, and the junction held 10 bases outside the gene matches.

The chain is built from TRBV27 and TRBJ2-1, with 12 nucleotides matching TRBD2. After removal of 7 bases from V and 4 bases from J, the junction contained 8 bases not matched to a gene. The CDR3 is made up of 16 amino acids. Germline CDR1 reads MNHEY; CDR2 reads SMNVEV (reference sequence). The CDR3: CASTLLAGGHYNEQFF. The CDR3 region has the DNA TGTGCCAGCACCCTCCTAGCGGGGGGGCATTACAATGAGCAGTTCTTC.

A single count supports this clone. The chain recombines TRBV25-1 with TRBJ2-7; 8 bases agree with TRBD2. The CDR3 spans 14 residues. V lost 4 bases, J lost 5 bases, and 7 bases stayed unmatched. The germline CDR1 and CDR2 sequences are MGHDK and SYGVNS. CDR3 DNA: TGTGCCAGCAGTGGAATTGGACTAGCCCACGAGCAGTACTTC. This sequence encodes CASSGIGLAHEQYF.

The CDR3 nucleotides are TGTGCCAGCAGCCTCGTTAGCAGGGCGAACACTGAAGCTTTCTTT. This gives the protein CASSLVSRANTEAFF. The chain has TRBV6-5 and TRBJ1-1; perhaps TRBD1 as D (5 bases). The CDR3 is 15 residues long. Germline CDR1 reads MNHEY; CDR2 reads SVGAGI. The germline V and J ends were trimmed by 6 bases and 1 base, with 15 bases remaining between them.

This sequence joins TRBV2 and TRBJ2-5; D might be TRBD1 (6 bases). V lost 5 bases and J lost 5, with 15 bases in between. The length of the CDR3 is 14 residues. Germline CDR1 SNHLY, CDR2 FYNNEI. The CDR3 here is CASSRQGFRETQYF. The CDR3 bases are TGTGCCAGCAGTCGGCAGGGGTTTCGGGAGACCCAGTACTTC.

The rearrangement joins TRBV27 to TRBJ1-4; TRBD1 aligns across 9 bases. The CDR3 is 17 residues long. Germline V CDR1 and CDR2: MNHEY, SMNVEV (reference sequence). V was pared by 4 bases and J by 0 bases, with 6 bases of the junction left unmatched. CDR3 coding DNA: TGTGCCAGCAGTTCCACAGGGGGCCCAGCAACTAATGAAAAACTGTTTTTT. This codes for CASSSTGGPATNEKLFF.

V usage is TRBV18 and J usage is TRBJ1-5, with 8 bases identical to TRBD1. The junction had 9 bases not matched to a gene; V was cut back by 5 bases and J by 6 bases. Per the germline V gene, CDR1 is KGHSH and CDR2 is LQKENI. The CDR3 contains 15 residues. CDR3 sequence (DNA): TGTGCCAGCTCATCGGGACAGGAGGGATCTCAGCCCCAGCATTTT. Translating gives CASSSGQEGSQPQHF.

The chain links TRBV10-3 to TRBJ2-7, with a possible D match to TRBD2 (5 bases). Germline CDR1 and CDR2: ENHRY and SYGVKD. This CDR3 has 13 amino acids. Trimming pared 10 bases from V and 5 bases from J, leaving 18 bases between. Here the CDR3 reads CATKGVARHEQYF. Written as DNA, the CDR3 is TGTGCCACCAAGGGAGTAGCGCGACACGAGCAGTACTTC.

CDR3 coding DNA: TGTGCCAGTAGTCGAACAATTCTGAACACTGAAGCTTTCTTT. Translating gives CASSRTILNTEAFF. The V call is TRBV19, the J call TRBJ1-1; no clear D gene. The CDR3 contains 14 residues. V was trimmed by 5 bases and J by 0 bases, leaving 10 bases between them. Germline V lookup: CDR1 LNHDA, CDR2 SQIVND (reference sequence).

The gene calls are TRBV5-6 and TRBJ2-7; 9 positions match TRBD2. Germline V lookup: CDR1 SGHDT, CDR2 YYEEEE. The CDR3 runs 15 residues. After removal of 1 base from V and 7 bases from J, the junction contained 9 bases not matched to a gene. CDR3 in amino acids: CASSLQGGGAVEQYF. For the CDR3, the DNA is TGTGCCAGCAGCTTGCAGGGCGGGGGGGCCGTAGAGCAGTACTTC.

The J gene is TRBJ2-7, the V gene TRBV7-2; 9 bases match TRBD1. Germline V gives CDR1 SGHTA, CDR2 FQGNSA. The CDR3 has 14 residues. Germline trimming cut 3 bases from V and 5 bases from J; bases unmatched to any gene: 5. The CDR3 DNA sequence: TGTGCCAGCAGCTTTGGGGACAGGGTAGACGAGCAGTACTTC. Protein sequence: CASSFGDRVDEQYF.

Details on this clone: Other DNA sequences in this specimen translate into the identical CDR3. V is TRBV12-5 and J is TRBJ1-1; 7 nucleotides align to TRBD1. V was pared by 5 bases and J by 0 bases, with 18 bases of the junction left unmatched. The CDR3 is made up of 19 amino acids. Germline CDR1 is LGHNT and CDR2 is FRNRAP. CDR3 bases: TGTGCTAGTGGTCGACCGCCAGGACAGGCCCCTTCCATGAACACTGAAGCTTTCTTT. It encodes CASGRPPGQAPSMNTEAFF.